This entry is about one TCR beta chain. Its antigen is currently unknown. These data are taken from a study of cytomegalovirus exposure and HLA in healthy donors. Overall study findings and caveats: TCR beta V- and J-gene trimming was later associated with a missense DCLRE1C variant. It is likely that the observed cluster of highly shared sequence variants was a sequencing artifact.

60 Vbeta and 13 Jbeta primers were used in PCR. Sequenced by immunoSEQ multiplex PCR; TCRdb stores in-frame clones only, minus some. Altogether 150,000 to 200,000 clones are present, around 86% being singletons, with the ten largest covering under 2%. Germline V lookup: CDR1 SGHKS, CDR2 YYEKEE (reference sequence). This CDR3 spans 18 amino acids. J lost 1 base, V lost 4 bases, and 7 bases had no gene match. The chain uses TRBV5-5 and TRBJ2-1; 14 bases match TRBD2. This sequence originates from a woman aged 18 to 35 in good health and CMV-seronegative. Sequences were obtained from PBMCs. CDR3 nucleotides: TGTGCCAGCAGCCAGGGACTAGCGGGGGCTCAATCCTACAATGAGCAGTTCTTC. It translates to CASSQGLAGAQSYNEQFF.